The subject of this entry is one TCR beta chain. This sample stems from a study of regulatory T cells in long-lasting Graves disease. To make TCR beta libraries, researchers used iRepertoire HTBI primers and Arm-PCR of CDR3 regions. TCRdb reprocessed the multiplex PCR reads via MiXCR and lists one record per CDR3 protein. The sample has approximately 400,000 distinct CDR3 sequences; 15% are singletons. Indicated time point: newly diagnosed GD, antithyroid drugs for less than 3 months. With RNA extracted from PBMCs as input, the TCR library was made. Germline CDR1 and CDR2: SGHDT and YYEEEE. Trimming stripped 0 bases from V and 8 bases from J, with 9 bases between. This CDR3 has 13 residues. This same sample was also part of a study on T cells in Graves' hyperthyroidism and ophthalmopathy. That report adds: Every diagnosis used clinical symptoms, serum thyroxine and TRAb, thyroid ultrasound and orbital computed tomography. Ophthalmopathy was model-predicted a median about 7.1 months pre-onset.

The TCR was taken from a woman in her twenties or thirties with Graves disease. The chain is built from TRBV5-6 and TRBJ2-1, with a tentative D call TRBD2 (5 bases). Sequenced material: peripheral blood mononuclear cells (PBMCs), taken at new diagnosis, from a patient treated with antithyroid drugs. The CDR3 spells CASSLGASHEQFF. The CDR3 nucleotides are TGTGCCAGCAGCTTGGGGGCTAGCCATGAGCAGTTCTTC.